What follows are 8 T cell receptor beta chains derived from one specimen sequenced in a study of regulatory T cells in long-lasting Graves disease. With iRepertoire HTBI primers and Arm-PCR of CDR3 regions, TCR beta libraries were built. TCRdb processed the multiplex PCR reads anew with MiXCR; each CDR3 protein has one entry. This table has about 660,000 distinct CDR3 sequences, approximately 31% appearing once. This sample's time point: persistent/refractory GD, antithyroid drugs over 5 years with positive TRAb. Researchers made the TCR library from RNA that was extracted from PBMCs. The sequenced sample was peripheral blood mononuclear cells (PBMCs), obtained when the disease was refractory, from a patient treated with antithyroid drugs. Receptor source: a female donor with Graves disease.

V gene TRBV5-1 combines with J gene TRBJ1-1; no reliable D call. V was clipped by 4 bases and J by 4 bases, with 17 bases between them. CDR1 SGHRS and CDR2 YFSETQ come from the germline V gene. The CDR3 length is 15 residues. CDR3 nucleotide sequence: TGCGCCAGCAGCCCACCTACAGTACTCGGCACTGAAGCTTTCTTT. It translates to CASSPPTVLGTEAFF.

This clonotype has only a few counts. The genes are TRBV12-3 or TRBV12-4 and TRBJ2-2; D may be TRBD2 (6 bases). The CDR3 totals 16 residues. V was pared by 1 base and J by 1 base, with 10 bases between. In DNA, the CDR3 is TGTGCCAGCAGTTTAGTGCTGGGGGGGAACACCGGGGAGCTGTTTTTT. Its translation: CASSLVLGGNTGELFF.

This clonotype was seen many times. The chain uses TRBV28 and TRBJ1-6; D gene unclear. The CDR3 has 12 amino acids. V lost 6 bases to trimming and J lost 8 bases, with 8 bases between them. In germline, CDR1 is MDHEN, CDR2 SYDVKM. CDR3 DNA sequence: TGTGCCAGCAGGATTGGGGATTCACCCCTCCACTTT. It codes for CASRIGDSPLHF.

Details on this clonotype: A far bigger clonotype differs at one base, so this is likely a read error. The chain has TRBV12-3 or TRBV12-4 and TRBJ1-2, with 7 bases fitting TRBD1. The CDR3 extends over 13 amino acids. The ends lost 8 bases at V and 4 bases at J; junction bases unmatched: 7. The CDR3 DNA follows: TGTGCCAGCGGTAGACAGGGTGGCTATGGCTACACCTTC. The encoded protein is CASGRQGGYGYTF.

The CDR3 DNA reads TGTGCCAGCAGTTATATTGTGTCAGGGCCGGGGTACTTC. Translating it yields CASSYIVSGPGYF. V usage is TRBV2 and J usage is TRBJ2-7, with D possibly matching TRBD1 (5 bases). CDR1 is SNHLY, CDR2 FYNNEI, per germline. The CDR3 is 13 residues long. The V end lost 5 bases, the J end lost 12 bases, and 20 bases lay between the germline ends. Full variable domain (rest looked up from reference TRBV2 and TRBJ2-7): EPEVTQTPSHQVTQMGQEVILRCVPISNHLYFYWYRQILGQKVEFLVSFYNNEISEKSEIFDDQFSVERPDGSNFTLKIRSTKLEDSAMYFCASSYIVSGPGYFGPGTRLTVT.

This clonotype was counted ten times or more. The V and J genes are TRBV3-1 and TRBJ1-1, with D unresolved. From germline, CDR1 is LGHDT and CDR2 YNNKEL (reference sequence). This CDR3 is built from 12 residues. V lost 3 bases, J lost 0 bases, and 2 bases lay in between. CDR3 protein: CASSQVNTEAFF. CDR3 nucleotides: TGTGCCAGCAGCCAGGTGAACACTGAAGCTTTCTTT.

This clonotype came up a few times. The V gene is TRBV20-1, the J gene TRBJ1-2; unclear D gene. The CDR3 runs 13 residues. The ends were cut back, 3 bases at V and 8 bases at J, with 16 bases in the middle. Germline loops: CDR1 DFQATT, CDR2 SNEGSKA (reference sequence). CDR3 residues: CSASPYSNLGYTF. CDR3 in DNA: TGCAGTGCTAGTCCCTACTCAAACTTGGGCTACACCTTC.

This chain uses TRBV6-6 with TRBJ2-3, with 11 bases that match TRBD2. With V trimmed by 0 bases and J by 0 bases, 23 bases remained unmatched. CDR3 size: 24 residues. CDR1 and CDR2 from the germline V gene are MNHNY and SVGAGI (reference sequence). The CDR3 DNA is TGTGCCAGCAGTTACTCGTTTCGGATTGCGGGACTAGCGGCCATGAGGAGTAGCACAGATACGCAGTATTTT. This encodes CASSYSFRIAGLAAMRSSTDTQYF.